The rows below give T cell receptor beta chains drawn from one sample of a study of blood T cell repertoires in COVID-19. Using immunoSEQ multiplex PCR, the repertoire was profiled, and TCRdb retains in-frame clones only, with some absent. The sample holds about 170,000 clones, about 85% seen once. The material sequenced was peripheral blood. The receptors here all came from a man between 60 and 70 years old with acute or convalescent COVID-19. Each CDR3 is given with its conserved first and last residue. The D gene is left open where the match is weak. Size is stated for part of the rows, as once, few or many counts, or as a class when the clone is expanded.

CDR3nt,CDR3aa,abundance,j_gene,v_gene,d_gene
TGTGCCATCAGTGGGCAGGGAAGCGGCTACACCTTC,CAISGQGSGYTF,.,TRBJ1-2,TRBV10-3,.
TGCGCCAGCAGCGTCAGGACAGGGGTAAGCTCCTACGAGCAGTACTTC,CASSVRTGVSSYEQYF,.,TRBJ2-7,TRBV5-1,TRBD1
TGTGCTAGTGGTTTGGTACAGGCGGCGAATTCACCCCTCCACTTT,CASGLVQAANSPLHF,.,TRBJ1-6,TRBV12-5,.
TGTGCCAGCGGTCCAGGGATCAATTCACCCCTCCACTTT,CASGPGINSPLHF,.,TRBJ1-6,TRBV7-8,.
TGCGCCAGCAGCTTGGGGACAGGGAGTTACGGCACTGAAGCTTTCTTT,CASSLGTGSYGTEAFF,.,TRBJ1-1,TRBV5-1,TRBD1
TGTGCCAGTAGCCCCGGGCGGGGCAGGCGCTATGGCTACACCTTC,CASSPGRGRRYGYTF,.,TRBJ1-2,TRBV19,.
TGTGCCAGCAGTTCTCCGGGACAGGGTGGCACCGGGGAGCTGTTTTTT,CASSSPGQGGTGELFF,.,TRBJ2-2,TRBV6-5,TRBD1
TGTGCCAGCAGCTTAGTTACAGGGAGCTCTAACTATGGCTACACCTTC,CASSLVTGSSNYGYTF,.,TRBJ1-2,TRBV7-9,.
TGTGCCAGCAGCAGGACAGGGGCGCTAGAAGGAGCTTTCTTT,CASSRTGALEGAFF,once,TRBJ1-1,TRBV7-9,TRBD1
TGTGCCAGCGCCGAGGGCTCTGGAAACACCATATATTTT,CASAEGSGNTIYF,many,TRBJ1-3,TRBV18,.
TGTGCCACCAGCAGGGTGGGACAGGGGGCGTTTGGAAACACCATATATTTT,CATSRVGQGAFGNTIYF,.,TRBJ1-3,TRBV15,TRBD1
TGTGCCAGCAGCCCAGACAGTACTCTAGAGGGCTACACCTTC,CASSPDSTLEGYTF,.,TRBJ1-2,TRBV7-3,.
TGCAGTGCTAGAGAAACCCGGGTTCTCACCTTC,CSARETRVLTF,.,TRBJ1-2,TRBV20-1,.
TGTGCCAGTAGGCGCGAGGGCGGATCTTCATCCCTCCACTTT,CASRREGGSSSLHF,.,TRBJ1-6,TRBV19,.
TGTGCCAGCCGAGGAGGGCTCACTGAAGCTTTCTTT,CASRGGLTEAFF,.,TRBJ1-1,TRBV6-5,.
TGTGCCTGGAATCCCCCGGGGGGCTTCAGTGAAGCTTTCTTT,CAWNPPGGFSEAFF,.,TRBJ1-1,TRBV30,.
TGTGCCAGTAGTATCTCCGGGACAGGGGTAGGCTACACCTTC,CASSISGTGVGYTF,few,TRBJ1-2,TRBV19,TRBD1
TGTGCCAGCAGTGAATGGGGGACAGGGGGGGTGAACACTGAAGCTTTCTTT,CASSEWGTGGVNTEAFF,.,TRBJ1-1,TRBV6-1,TRBD1
TGTGCCAGCAGTGAAGGAGGGAGCTCCTACAATGAGCAGTTCTTC,CASSEGGSSYNEQFF,.,TRBJ2-1,TRBV2,.
TGTGCCAGTAGTTCCTCAGGGATCACCGGGGAGCTGTTTTTT,CASSSSGITGELFF,.,TRBJ2-2,TRBV19,.
TGTGCCAGCTCACCACCTGGTAACAGGGGAACCGGGGAGCTGTTTTTT,CASSPPGNRGTGELFF,.,TRBJ2-2,TRBV18,TRBD1
TGTGCCAGCAGCTTAGGGCAGGGCGGATTTGGAGAGACCCAGTACTTC,CASSLGQGGFGETQYF,.,TRBJ2-5,TRBV11-3,.
TGTGCCAGCAGCTTGGAACAGCTACAAGAGACCCAGTACTTC,CASSLEQLQETQYF,.,TRBJ2-5,TRBV5-6,.
TGCGCCAGCAGCTTGGAGCCCAGCAATCAGCCCCAGCATTTT,CASSLEPSNQPQHF,few,TRBJ1-5,TRBV5-1,.
TGTGCCATCCAGATTACCGGGACAAGGGGAGGCTACACCTTC,CAIQITGTRGGYTF,.,TRBJ1-2,TRBV10-3,.
TGTGCCAGCAGTTTCTTAAGAGCAACTAATGAAAAACTGTTTTTT,CASSFLRATNEKLFF,.,TRBJ1-4,TRBV27,.
TGTGCCAGTGGAACTAGCGGGGCCTACAATGAGCAGTTCTTC,CASGTSGAYNEQFF,once,TRBJ2-1,TRBV19,TRBD2
TGTGCCAGCAGCCGGGACACCCAAGAGACCCAGTACTTC,CASSRDTQETQYF,.,TRBJ2-5,TRBV2,.
TGTGCCACCAGTGATTGGAGGGTTAGCACAGATACGCAGTATTTT,CATSDWRVSTDTQYF,.,TRBJ2-3,TRBV24-1,.
TGTGCCAGCAGCTCAACGCGGGAGACCCAGTACTTC,CASSSTRETQYF,.,TRBJ2-5,TRBV7-2,.
TGTGCCAGCAGACTACAGGGGGGTAACTATGGCTACACCTTC,CASRLQGGNYGYTF,few,TRBJ1-2,TRBV6-5,TRBD1
TGTGCCAGCAGCTACGGACAGGGGGCTTCAACTAATGAAAAACTGTTTTTT,CASSYGQGASTNEKLFF,.,TRBJ1-4,TRBV3-1/TRBV3-2,TRBD1
TGTGCCAGCAGCGTAGTCTCGGGAGGAGCTGGCAATGAGCAGTTCTTC,CASSVVSGGAGNEQFF,.,TRBJ2-1,TRBV9,TRBD2
TGTGCCAGCAGCTTGGCCCCCAACAGCTATAGCTCCTATAATTCACCCCTCCACTTT,CASSLAPNSYSSYNSPLHF,.,TRBJ1-6,TRBV5-4,.
TGTGCCACCAGCCCCTCGGGGTGGACTGAAGCTTTCTTT,CATSPSGWTEAFF,.,TRBJ1-1,TRBV15,.
TGCGCCAGCAGCTTGGCGGGGAGGGACCAGCCCCAGCATTTT,CASSLAGRDQPQHF,.,TRBJ1-5,TRBV5-1,.
TGTGCCAGCATGGGACTTGGAGTAGCTAACTATGGCTACACCTTC,CASMGLGVANYGYTF,.,TRBJ1-2,TRBV6-5,.